These T cell receptor beta chains were read from a single sample in a study of shared clonotypes between healthy human individuals. Method: immunoSEQ multiplex PCR; TCRdb's copy keeps in-frame clones and lacks some. The data contain roughly 2 million clones, 90% to 95% of them singletons. The sample consisted of naive CD4+ T cells sorted from blood. All receptors derive from a man aged 18 to 30 in good health. Each CDR3 is given with its conserved first and last residue. A D gene is named only where the DNA matches it firmly. Clone size is shown for a subset of rows, as once, few, many or a class of expanded clone.

V gene	J gene	clone size	D gene	CDR3 DNA	CDR3 protein
TRBV4-3	TRBJ1-6	.	TRBD1	TGCGCCAGCAGCCAAGGGGACAGATCCCATTCACCCCTCCACTTT	CASSQGDRSHSPLHF
TRBV4-3	TRBJ2-4	.	TRBD1	TGCGCCAGCAGCCAAGATACGGGACAGGGTTTTGGGTGGGCCAAAAACATTCAGTACTTC	CASSQDTGQGFGWAKNIQYF
TRBV10-3	TRBJ2-7	.	.	TGTGCCATCAGTGACCCGGTGGAGACAGTAGACTACGAGCAGTACTTC	CAISDPVETVDYEQYF
TRBV19	TRBJ2-1	.	TRBD2	TGTGCCAGTAGCATAAACCTGGGACTAGCGATTGGGAATGAGCAGTTCTTC	CASSINLGLAIGNEQFF
TRBV7-2	TRBJ1-3	.	.	TGTGCCAGCAGCTTAGGCGGCCGCGGAAACACCATATATTTT	CASSLGGRGNTIYF
TRBV19	TRBJ2-7	.	.	TGTGCCCCTAATATGGGAAAGTGGGCCCCCGCCTACGAGCAGTACTTC	CAPNMGKWAPAYEQYF
TRBV28	TRBJ2-7	.	.	TGTGCCAGCAGTTTAAGGGTGCAAGGAGATACGTACTTC	CASSLRVQGDTYF
TRBV5-4	TRBJ2-1	.	TRBD2	TGTGCCAGCAGCTCCTCGACTAGCGGGAGGGTAGAGCAGTTCTTC	CASSSSTSGRVEQFF
TRBV28	TRBJ2-1	.	.	TGTGCCAGCACCCGGGGGTCTCTTGGGGACAATGAGCAGTTCTTC	CASTRGSLGDNEQFF
TRBV10-1	TRBJ2-7	.	TRBD1	TGCGCCAGCAGTGAGTCGGGCAGGGGGAGCGCCTACGAGCAGTACTTC	CASSESGRGSAYEQYF
TRBV18	TRBJ1-4	.	.	TGTGCCAGCTCACCTCGTACCCCGGACACTAATGAAAAACTGTTTTTT	CASSPRTPDTNEKLFF
TRBV5-4	TRBJ2-7	.	.	TGTGCCAGCAGCTTGGGGAATACTCAGGGATACGAGCAGTACTTC	CASSLGNTQGYEQYF
TRBV5-4	TRBJ2-5	once	TRBD2	TGTGCCAGCAGCAGCCCGACTAGCGGCCAAGAGACCCAGTACTTC	CASSSPTSGQETQYF
TRBV11-2	TRBJ2-7	.	.	TGTGCCAGCAGCCGCGCACTTTTCGCCTACGAGCAGTACTTC	CASSRALFAYEQYF
TRBV19	TRBJ1-1	once	TRBD1	TGTGCCAGCGTCGGGACAGGGATGAACACTGAAGCTTTCTTT	CASVGTGMNTEAFF
TRBV30	TRBJ2-1	.	.	TGTGCCTGGAGTTTGGGGGGAGATGAGCAGTTCTTC	CAWSLGGDEQFF
TRBV7-2	TRBJ2-5	.	.	TGTGCCAGCAGCTTAGAACTTCAAGAGACCCAGTACTTC	CASSLELQETQYF
TRBV29-1	TRBJ2-1	once	.	TGCAGCGTTGACCCGCAGGGTCCAGAGCAGTTCTTC	CSVDPQGPEQFF
TRBV25-1	TRBJ2-1	.	TRBD1	TGTGCCAGCTGTGCAGGGGGCTCCTACAATGAGCAGTTCTTC	CASCAGGSYNEQFF
TRBV4-1	TRBJ2-7	.	.	TGCGCCAGCAGCCTAAGGCGGGCGGGGACACGGCTCTACGAGCAGTACTTC	CASSLRRAGTRLYEQYF
TRBV10-2	TRBJ1-3	.	.	TGCGCCAGCAGTGACAGGCCAGGCCTCTCTGGAAACACCATATATTTT	CASSDRPGLSGNTIYF
TRBV18	TRBJ2-7	.	TRBD2	TGTGCCAGCTCACCCGGGACTAGCGCTGCCTACGAGCAGTACTTC	CASSPGTSAAYEQYF
TRBV18	TRBJ1-5	few	.	TGTGCCAGCTCACCCGGGACCGATAATCAGCCCCAGCATTTT	CASSPGTDNQPQHF
TRBV10-1	TRBJ1-2	.	.	TGCGCCAGCACCAGCCGGGCCCCGGGAGAGAACGGCTACACCTTC	CASTSRAPGENGYTF
TRBV18	TRBJ2-7	.	.	TGTGCCAGCTCACCACCCGGTATCACCTACGAGCAGTACTTC	CASSPPGITYEQYF
TRBV12-5	TRBJ2-7	.	TRBD1	TGTGCTAGTGGTACCTCGGACAGGCCGGCGTCCTACGAGCAGTACTTC	CASGTSDRPASYEQYF
TRBV21-1	TRBJ2-2	.	.	TGTGCCAGCAGCGAAATGTTGGGACAAAGGAACACCGGGGAGCTGTTTTTT	CASSEMLGQRNTGELFF
TRBV2	TRBJ1-1	.	TRBD1	TGTGCCAGCAAAACTCAATACAGGGGAACGAACACTGAAGCTTTCTTT	CASKTQYRGTNTEAFF